Below, one T cell receptor (beta chain) is given with its context. Its antigen is unidentified. The data stem from a study of T cells in Graves' hyperthyroidism and ophthalmopathy. Findings and limits, study-wide: The blood repertoire included most of the expanded thyroid clonotypes above 0.001.

This CDR3 region has 12 residues. V was trimmed by 8 bases and J by 9 bases, leaving 11 bases between them. CDR1 and CDR2 (germline): MDHEN, SYDVKM. Patients aged 18 to 65 with hyperthyroidism were newly diagnosed, with duration under 2 months. Investigators excluded patients with uncontrolled infection, other autoimmune disease, pregnancy or lactation. TCR beta CDR3 region amplification was performed from RNA transcripts. First-round RT-PCR targeting the TCR CDR3 was performed with the HTBI primer set. TCRdb itself ran the multiplex PCR reads through MiXCR, one entry per CDR3 protein. This sample yields 300,000 to 350,000 distinct CDR3 sequences, of which approximately 15% are seen a single time; about 22% belongs to the top ten.

The chain is built from TRBV28 and TRBJ1-6; perhaps TRBD1 as D (5 bases). Sequencing used blood. The origin of this receptor is a woman aged 30 to 39 with Graves' hyperthyroidism. The CDR3 sequence: CASCQGGSPLHF. The CDR3 nucleotides are TGTGCCAGCTGCCAGGGAGGTTCACCCCTCCACTTT.